Below are 29 T cell receptor beta chains sequenced from a single sample in a study of Ad26.COV2.S vaccination and SARS-CoV-2 variants. Sequenced by immunoSEQ multiplex PCR; TCRdb stores in-frame clones only, minus some. Among about 480,000 clones listed, approximately 90% were seen once. Treatment reported: 19 received Ad26.COV2.S at low or high dose, single or two shots; about 5 received placebo; per-sample allocation not given. All samples were drawn on day 63, counting from the first vaccine or placebo injection. Sequences were derived from peripheral blood, sampled in a trial of Ad26.COV2.S vaccine versus placebo. Receptor source: a person between 18 and 59 years old who received the Ad26.COV2.S COVID-19 vaccine or a placebo.

In DNA, the CDR3 is TGTGCCAGCATTCTGGGGGGGACCATATATTTT. The encoded protein is CASILGGTIYF. The chain recombines TRBV6-5 with TRBJ1-3; tentatively, D is TRBD1 (5 bases). Per the germline V gene, CDR1 is MNHEY and CDR2 is SVGAGI. Trimming cost V 7 bases and J 10 bases, with 11 bases left between them. The CDR3 runs 11 residues.

The chain couples TRBV27 to TRBJ1-1; D is undetermined. The CDR3 extends over 11 amino acids. The V gene lost 5 bases and the J gene lost 8 bases, with 9 bases spanning the gap. CDR1 is MNHEY and CDR2 is SMNVEV in the germline V gene (reference sequence). CDR3 region: CASSHQMEAFF. The CDR3 coding sequence is TGTGCCAGCAGTCATCAGATGGAAGCTTTCTTT.

The chain joins TRBV5-4 to TRBJ2-3; D ambiguous. Looked up from germline, CDR1 is SGHNT and CDR2 is YYREEE (reference sequence). This CDR3 contains 15 residues. Trimming took 1 base from V and 4 from J, leaving 13 bases between them. DNA for the CDR3: TGTGCCAGCAGCTTGTTTCGAGGACGGGCAGATACGCAGTATTTT. It is translated as CASSLFRGRADTQYF.

This rearrangement joins TRBV6-1 to TRBJ2-3, with 10 bases aligning to TRBD1. The junction had 11 bases not matched to a gene; V was cut back by 1 base and J by 4 bases. The CDR3 length is 18 residues. Germline V lookup: CDR1 MNHNS, CDR2 SASEGT. CDR3 residues: CASSEEGGTGVVSDTQYF. Here the CDR3 DNA reads TGTGCCAGCAGTGAAGAGGGTGGGACAGGGGTTGTGTCAGATACGCAGTATTTT.

This chain links TRBV28 with TRBJ2-7, with 7 bases identical to TRBD2. J gave up 0 bases and V 7 bases, and 6 bases lay outside the gene matches. The germline V gene has CDR1 MDHEN and CDR2 SYDVKM. This CDR3 region has 14 residues. CDR3 protein: CASTRGGTSYEQYF. The CDR3 nucleotides are TGTGCCAGCACCCGGGGAGGGACCTCCTACGAGCAGTACTTC.

V and J are TRBV7-2 and TRBJ2-1, with D perhaps TRBD2 (6 bases). This CDR3 has 13 residues. V was trimmed by 6 bases and J by 8 bases, leaving 14 bases between them. Germline loops: CDR1 SGHTA, CDR2 FQGNSA. The CDR3 region has the DNA TGTGCCAGCAGGATGACTAGGGCCGATGAGCAGTTCTTC. Translated, it gives CASRMTRADEQFF.

This clone came up many times. The CDR3, as DNA: TGTGCCAGCAGCTTCCTAGCTATGGGAGGCACCGGGGAGCTGTTTTTT. Amino acids: CASSFLAMGGTGELFF. The J gene is TRBJ2-2, the V gene TRBV7-9; perhaps TRBD2 as D (6 bases). Germline assignment: CDR1 SEHNR and CDR2 FQNEAQ (reference sequence). This CDR3 spans 16 amino acids. Trimming took 3 bases from V and 4 from J, leaving 15 bases between them.

CDR3 region: CASSLVGGPGANVLTF. As DNA, the CDR3 is TGTGCCAGCAGCTTAGTTGGGGGGCCGGGGGCCAACGTCCTGACTTTC. This chain joins TRBV7-9 and TRBJ2-6; possibly TRBD1 or TRBD2 for D (6 bases each). CDR3 length: 16 amino acids. Trimming pared 1 base from V and 4 bases from J, leaving 11 bases between. CDR1 and CDR2 from the germline V gene are SEHNR and FQNEAQ (reference sequence).

This chain joins TRBV9 and TRBJ1-1; D not certain. The germline V gene encodes CDR1 SGDLS and CDR2 YYNGEE. V lost 1 base and J 3 bases, leaving 7 bases between the germline ends. This CDR3 has 13 residues. The chain's CDR3 is CASSVRVDTEAFF. CDR3 nucleotide sequence: TGTGCCAGCAGCGTACGGGTTGACACTGAAGCTTTCTTT.

DNA of the CDR3: TGTGCCAGCAGCGTTGGTTCCGCGGGAGCGGGGAACGAGCAGTACTTC. Its protein is CASSVGSAGAGNEQYF. The genes are TRBV9 and TRBJ2-7; 7 positions agree with TRBD2. The CDR3 extends over 16 amino acids. The ends lost 2 bases at V and 5 bases at J; junction bases unmatched: 13. The germline CDR1 and CDR2 sequences are SGDLS and YYNGEE. The variable domain in full, with the rest retrieved from reference TRBV9 and TRBJ2-7, is DSGVTQTPKHLITATGQRVTLRCSPRSGDLSVYWYQQSLDQGLQFLIQYYNGEERAKGNILERFSAQQFPDLHSELNLSSLELGDSALYFCASSVGSAGAGNEQYFGPGTRLTVT.

This chain links TRBV20-1 with TRBJ1-1; D is unclear. The length of the CDR3 is 11 residues. Trimming stripped 3 bases from V and 5 bases from J, with 7 bases between. The germline gives CDR1 DFQATT, CDR2 SNEGSKA (reference sequence). The CDR3: CSARLVTEAFF. CDR3 nucleotide sequence: TGCAGTGCTAGGCTGGTGACTGAAGCTTTCTTT.

The chain joins TRBV9 to TRBJ2-5; D not resolved. Per the germline V gene, CDR1 is SGDLS and CDR2 is YYNGEE. The CDR3 consists of 16 residues. V was clipped by 4 bases and J by 2 bases, with 18 bases between them. The CDR3 coding sequence is TGTGCCAGCAGCCCCACCCTGGCTAGTTGGCAAGAGACCCAGTACTTC. The encoded protein is CASSPTLASWQETQYF. Drawing the rest from reference TRBV9 and TRBJ2-5, the complete variable domain is DSGVTQTPKHLITATGQRVTLRCSPRSGDLSVYWYQQSLDQGLQFLIQYYNGEERAKGNILERFSAQQFPDLHSELNLSSLELGDSALYFCASSPTLASWQETQYFGPGTRLLVL.

The chain carries TRBV7-2 and TRBJ1-5; D uncertain. Between the trimmed V and J ends, which lost 5 bases and 4 bases, there was a span of 6 bases. Germline loops: CDR1 SGHTA, CDR2 FQGNSA. This CDR3 is built from 12 residues. For the CDR3, the DNA is TGTGCCAGCAGCCCACCAAATCAGCCCCAGCATTTT. Protein: CASSPPNQPQHF.

This chain links TRBV19 with TRBJ1-3; no clear D. The CDR3 totals 14 residues. CDR1 is LNHDA, CDR2 SQIVND, per germline (reference sequence). V was pared by 5 bases and J by 1 base, with 9 bases between. The CDR3 loop reads CASSAYRSGNTIYF. The CDR3 region has the DNA TGTGCCAGTAGTGCCTACCGTTCTGGAAACACCATATATTTT.

The chain uses TRBV11-3 and TRBJ1-5; D is undetermined. Germline V gene lookup returns CDR1 SGHNT and CDR2 YENEEA. Trimming pared 7 bases from V and 7 bases from J, leaving 11 bases between. The CDR3 has 12 residues. Here the CDR3 DNA reads TGTGCCAGCAACCGGGGAGTCCAGCCCCAGCATTTT. It codes for CASNRGVQPQHF.

V and J are TRBV2 and TRBJ2-7; the D gene is possibly TRBD1 (6 bases). The V end was cut by 4 bases, the J end by 6 bases, with 19 bases between. The germline gives CDR1 SNHLY, CDR2 FYNNEI. The length of the CDR3 is 15 residues. The DNA of the CDR3 is TGTGCCAGCAGTGCACTACAACAGGGTCTGGGCGAGCAGTACTTC. It codes for CASSALQQGLGEQYF.

The rearrangement links TRBV2 to TRBJ2-1, with 8 nucleotides matching TRBD2. The CDR3 consists of 20 residues. The junction had 17 bases not matched to a gene; V was cut back by 0 bases and J by 4 bases. Germline CDR1 is SNHLY and CDR2 is FYNNEI. CDR3 protein: CASSEALRWPSGPGYNEQFF. The DNA of the CDR3 is TGTGCCAGCAGTGAAGCGCTTCGATGGCCTAGCGGGCCCGGATACAATGAGCAGTTCTTC.

The chain links TRBV12-3 or TRBV12-4 to TRBJ2-7, with D unresolved. V was shortened by 2 bases and J by 6 bases, with 8 bases between the two germline ends. There are 12 residues in the CDR3. In DNA form, the CDR3 reads TGTGCCAGCAGTTTATCGGGTGGCGAGCAGTACTTC. Translating gives CASSLSGGEQYF.

The V call is TRBV19, the J call TRBJ2-1; D might be TRBD2 (6 bases). Germline CDR1 is LNHDA and CDR2 is SQIVND (reference sequence). Trimming removed 1 base from V and 4 bases from J, with 8 bases in between. The CDR3 has 14 amino acids. The DNA for the CDR3 is TGTGCCAGTAGTATAGTTAGCGGATACAATGAGCAGTTCTTC. Its protein product is CASSIVSGYNEQFF.

This chain joins TRBV5-1 and TRBJ2-5; 8 bases match TRBD1. Unmatched junction bases numbered 5, after V lost 3 bases and J lost 1 base. CDR3 length: 15 residues. Looked up from germline, CDR1 is SGHRS and CDR2 is YFSETQ. In DNA form, the CDR3 reads TGCGCCAGCAGCTCTGGACAGGGCAGCCAAGAGACCCAGTACTTC. Translation gives CASSSGQGSQETQYF. The variable domain in full, completed from reference TRBV5-1 and TRBJ2-5, reads KAGVTQTPRYLIKTRGQQVTLSCSPISGHRSVSWYQQTPGQGLQFLFEYFSETQRNKGNFPGRFSGRQFSNSRSEMNVSTLELGDSALYLCASSSGQGSQETQYFGPGTRLLVL.

V gene TRBV24-1 combines with J gene TRBJ1-2, with D hard to call. The CDR3 covers 13 residues. Germline assignment: CDR1 KGHDR and CDR2 SFDVKD. V lost 5 bases to trimming and J lost 3 bases, with 9 bases between them. CDR3 residues: CATSVDRHYGYTF. Written as DNA, the CDR3 is TGTGCCACCAGTGTAGATCGCCACTATGGCTACACCTTC.

The gene calls are TRBV13 and TRBJ2-3; TRBD2 matches at 12 bases. Germline loops: CDR1 PRHDT, CDR2 FYEKMQ (reference sequence). The CDR3 spans 15 residues. The trim removed 2 bases at V and 5 bases at J, leaving 2 bases unmatched. CDR3 region: CASSLRLAGVDTQYF. As DNA, the CDR3 is TGTGCCAGCAGCTTAAGACTAGCGGGAGTAGATACGCAGTATTTT.

This rearrangement joins TRBV9 to TRBJ2-1; 7 positions match TRBD2. V trimming: 4 bases; J trimming: 0 bases; junction bases outside the gene matches: 7. CDR1 and CDR2 (germline): SGDLS, YYNGEE. CDR3 length: 16 amino acids. The DNA for the CDR3 is TGTGCCAGCAGCCCGAGACTAGCCCCCTCCTACAATGAGCAGTTCTTC. Translated: CASSPRLAPSYNEQFF.

CDR3 sequence: CASRYQAGGAYNEQFF. In DNA form, the CDR3 reads TGCGCCAGCAGGTACCAAGCGGGAGGAGCCTACAATGAGCAGTTCTTC. V is TRBV5-1 and J is TRBJ2-1, with 9 bases identical to TRBD2. CDR1 and CDR2 from the germline V gene are SGHRS and YFSETQ. V shed 5 bases, J shed 2 bases, and the junction held 8 bases outside the gene matches. The CDR3 is 16 amino acids. Full variable domain (missing parts from reference TRBV5-1 and TRBJ2-1): KAGVTQTPRYLIKTRGQQVTLSCSPISGHRSVSWYQQTPGQGLQFLFEYFSETQRNKGNFPGRFSGRQFSNSRSEMNVSTLELGDSALYLCASRYQAGGAYNEQFFGPGTRLTVL.

The gene calls are TRBV12-3 or TRBV12-4 and TRBJ2-1; no clear D. The CDR3 consists of 13 residues. V lost 5 bases and J 9 bases, leaving 14 bases between the germline ends. CDR3 sequence reads: CASSPMWWIEQFF. CDR3 nucleotides: TGTGCCAGCAGTCCCATGTGGTGGATTGAGCAGTTCTTC.

The chain couples TRBV5-4 to TRBJ1-4; tentative D call: TRBD1 (6 bases). The CDR3 is 15 residues long. V was cut by 0 bases and J by 4 bases, with 10 bases left in between. Per germline, CDR1 SGHNT and CDR2 YYREEE (reference sequence). Here the CDR3 reads CASSLAGQINEKLFF. The CDR3 DNA reads as TGTGCCAGCAGCTTGGCAGGACAGATTAATGAAAAACTGTTTTTT.

This clone has just one count. This sequence joins TRBV9 and TRBJ2-2; 7 nucleotides line up with TRBD1. The CDR3 is made up of 18 amino acids. CDR1 and CDR2 (germline): SGDLS, YYNGEE. The ends lost 0 bases at V and 0 bases at J; junction bases unmatched: 8. CDR3 loop: CASSVGVGGSSNTGELFF. Written as DNA, the CDR3 is TGTGCCAGCAGCGTAGGGGTAGGGGGCAGTTCGAACACCGGGGAGCTGTTTTTT.

In DNA form, the CDR3 reads TGTGCCACCGAAGACCGGGCCAAGCGAGATACGCAGTATTTT. Translation: CATEDRAKRDTQYF. V is TRBV24-1 and J is TRBJ2-3; D is ambiguous. Per the germline V gene, CDR1 is KGHDR and CDR2 is SFDVKD. The germline V and J ends were trimmed by 9 bases and 5 bases, with 17 bases remaining between them. The CDR3 runs 14 residues.

The rearrangement joins TRBV29-1 to TRBJ2-7, with TRBD2 matching 13 bases. CDR1 and CDR2 (germline): SQVTM, ANQGSEA. Germline trimming cut 7 bases from V and 4 bases from J; bases unmatched to any gene: 4. CDR3 length equals 13 residues. This CDR3 reads CSARTSGGYEQYF. As DNA, the CDR3 is TGCAGCGCCCGGACTAGCGGGGGTTACGAGCAGTACTTC.